This is a list of T cell receptor beta chains from one sample in a study of CD8+CD57+ T cells in acquired aplastic anemia. One entry per CDR3 protein, called by TCRdb with MiXCR from the reads. This table has fewer than 200,000 distinct CDR3 sequences, 55% to 80% appearing once. The sample consisted of sorted CD4+, CD8+, or CD8+CD57+ T cells (not recorded which) from PBMCs. These receptors came from a human donor in good health. CDR3s include the opening cysteine and the closing phenylalanine or tryptophan. D genes are given only for firm matches. Clone sizes are given selectively: once, few, many, or a class where the clone is expanded.

D gene,CDR3 length,V gene,J gene,clone size,CDR3 protein,CDR3 DNA
TRBD2,15,TRBV20-1,TRBJ2-3,NA,CSAKSLAASTDTQYF,TGCAGTGCTAAGAGTCTAGCGGCCAGCACAGATACGCAGTATTTT
NA,14,TRBV28,TRBJ1-3,many,CASSPRVRGNTIYF,TGTGCCAGCAGTCCCAGGGTTAGGGGAAACACCATATATTTT
NA,12,TRBV20-1,TRBJ2-7,NA,CSALGASYEQYF,TGCAGTGCCCTGGGGGCCTCCTACGAGCAGTACTTC
NA,14,TRBV7-2,TRBJ1-2,NA,CASSPQAGDDGYTF,TGTGCCAGCAGCCCGCAGGCAGGGGACGATGGCTACACCTTC
NA,14,TRBV12-3/TRBV12-4,TRBJ2-7,few,CASSGHSSSYEQYF,TGTGCCAGCAGCGGACACTCCTCCTCCTACGAGCAGTACTTC
TRBD1,16,TRBV5-1,TRBJ1-1,NA,CASSLWGDRVNTEAFF,TGCGCCAGCAGCTTGTGGGGGGACAGGGTGAACACTGAAGCTTTCTTT
TRBD2,15,TRBV4-1,TRBJ2-7,many,CASSQRLAGGYEQYF,TGCGCCAGCAGCCAGAGACTAGCGGGAGGGTACGAGCAGTACTTC
NA,11,TRBV7-6,TRBJ2-7,NA,CASSPGTSLGF,TGTGCCAGCAGCCCCGGGACTTCTTTAGGCTTC
TRBD1,15,TRBV2,TRBJ1-2,NA,CASSEPGQGLYGYTF,TGTGCCAGCAGTGAGCCGGGACAGGGGCTCTATGGCTACACCTTC
NA,14,TRBV4-2,TRBJ1-5,many,CASSQEWGVQPQHF,TGTGCCAGCAGCCAAGAATGGGGTGTTCAGCCCCAGCATTTT
NA,14,TRBV20-1,TRBJ1-5,NA,CSAREPIPNQPQHF,TGCAGTGCTAGGGAACCAATACCTAATCAGCCCCAGCATTTT
NA,11,TRBV19,TRBJ2-1,few,CASSLNHEQFF,TGTGCCAGTAGTCTAAACCATGAGCAGTTCTTC
NA,13,TRBV24-1,TRBJ2-3,once,CATSDGLPDTQYF,TGTGCCACCAGTGATGGACTACCGGATACGCAGTATTTT
NA,15,TRBV5-8,TRBJ2-7,many,CASSLKVGATYEQYF,TGTGCCAGCAGCCTAAAGGTTGGGGCTACCTACGAGCAGTACTTC
NA,16,TRBV4-3,TRBJ2-7,many,CASSQDFPDRAYEQYF,TGCGCCAGCAGCCAAGATTTTCCGGACAGAGCCTACGAGCAGTACTTC
NA,15,TRBV2,TRBJ2-7,NA,CASSPEQGGGYEQYF,TGTGCCAGCAGCCCTGAACAGGGCGGCGGCTACGAGCAGTACTTC
NA,15,TRBV2,TRBJ1-1,many,CASSEEINYSTEAFF,TGTGCCAGCAGTGAAGAGATAAATTACAGCACTGAAGCTTTCTTT
NA,13,TRBV7-2,TRBJ2-3,NA,CASSLLGADTQYF,TGTGCCAGCAGCTTATTGGGGGCAGATACGCAGTATTTT
NA,15,TRBV2,TRBJ2-6,NA,CASSSSGSGANVLTF,TGTGCCAGCAGTTCGTCAGGGTCTGGGGCCAACGTCCTGACTTTC
NA,14,TRBV7-9,TRBJ2-5,NA,CASSRGGGKETQYF,TGTGCCAGCAGCCGAGGGGGGGGTAAAGAGACCCAGTACTTC
NA,14,TRBV5-1,TRBJ2-3,NA,CASSIPASTDTQYF,TGCGCCAGCAGCATTCCGGCGAGCACAGATACGCAGTATTTT
TRBD1,15,TRBV12-3/TRBV12-4,TRBJ1-1,NA,CASTLGQGARSWAFF,TGTGCCAGCACCCTGGGGCAGGGGGCCAGGAGCTGGGCTTTCTTT
TRBD1,13,TRBV24-1,TRBJ1-5,NA,CATSQGGFQPQHF,TGTGCCACCAGCCAGGGGGGGTTTCAGCCCCAGCATTTT
TRBD1,17,TRBV4-2,TRBJ1-4,NA,CASSQEEAGGINEKLFF,TGTGCCAGCAGCCAAGAGGAGGCAGGGGGGATTAATGAAAAACTGTTTTTT
TRBD2,15,TRBV29-1,TRBJ2-5,NA,CSARDPSGGGETQYF,TGCAGTGCTAGAGATCCTAGCGGCGGGGGGGAGACCCAGTACTTC
NA,16,TRBV20-1,TRBJ1-2,NA,CSARDPPGRGNYGYTF,TGCAGTGCTAGAGATCCCCCCGGGAGGGGCAACTATGGCTACACCTTC
NA,13,TRBV7-6,TRBJ1-6,few,CASSLELNSPLHF,TGTGCCAGCAGCTTAGAGCTTAATTCACCCCTCCACTTT
NA,15,TRBV10-3,TRBJ2-7,NA,CAISEATQGGDEQYF,TGTGCCATCAGTGAGGCCACACAGGGGGGGGACGAGCAGTACTTC
TRBD1,19,TRBV7-8,TRBJ1-5,once,CASSLSGPPGQGAGQPQHF,TGTGCCAGCAGCTTATCGGGGCCCCCGGGACAGGGGGCCGGGCAGCCCCAGCATTTT
TRBD1,15,TRBV29-1,TRBJ2-1,many,CSVEDNRGLINEQFF,TGCAGCGTTGAAGACAACAGGGGGCTTATCAATGAGCAGTTCTTC
TRBD1,18,TRBV24-1,TRBJ1-3,NA,CATSDSPKTGGYGNTIYF,TGTGCCACCAGTGATTCTCCAAAGACAGGGGGCTATGGAAACACCATATATTTT
TRBD2,16,TRBV7-3,TRBJ2-5,NA,CASSLEVRGGMETQYF,TGTGCCAGCAGCTTAGAAGTGCGGGGAGGGATGGAGACCCAGTACTTC
NA,11,TRBV2,TRBJ2-7,NA,CASSPHHEQYF,TGTGCCAGCAGCCCCCACCACGAGCAGTACTTC
NA,14,TRBV25-1,TRBJ1-5,NA,CASSESGAGQPQHF,TGTGCCAGCAGTGAATCGGGGGCGGGTCAGCCCCAGCATTTT
NA,16,TRBV5-1,TRBJ2-1,NA,CASSSLAGTVNNEQFF,TGCGCCAGCAGCTCCTTAGCGGGGACAGTAAACAATGAGCAGTTCTTC
TRBD1,14,TRBV7-9,TRBJ1-2,once,CASSFLGQGVGYTF,TGTGCCAGCAGCTTCTTGGGACAGGGTGTGGGCTACACCTTC
TRBD1,12,TRBV24-1,TRBJ2-7,once,CATSGTGGEQYF,TGTGCCACCAGTGGGACAGGGGGGGAGCAGTACTTC
TRBD2,13,TRBV20-1,TRBJ2-1,few,CSARVAGGGEQFF,TGCAGTGCTAGGGTAGCGGGGGGGGGTGAGCAGTTCTTC
NA,14,TRBV15,TRBJ1-5,NA,CATSSPSVNQPQHF,TGTGCCACCAGCAGCCCGTCGGTCAATCAGCCCCAGCATTTT
NA,14,TRBV3-1,TRBJ2-2,NA,CASSPRDGTGELFF,TGTGCCAGCAGCCCACGGGACGGCACCGGGGAGCTGTTTTTT
NA,16,TRBV7-8,TRBJ2-3,NA,CASSRPQLQLTDTQYF,TGTGCCAGCAGCCGACCCCAGCTACAACTCACAGATACGCAGTATTTT
TRBD1,15,TRBV2,TRBJ2-7,few,CASSSGTGGSYEQYF,TGTGCCAGCAGTTCCGGGACAGGGGGCTCCTACGAGCAGTACTTC
TRBD1,14,TRBV24-1,TRBJ1-1,NA,CATSKGQGITEAFF,TGTGCCACCAGTAAGGGACAGGGGATCACTGAAGCTTTCTTT
NA,12,TRBV10-3,TRBJ2-7,NA,CATISPTYEQYF,TGTGCCACGATTTCACCAACCTACGAGCAGTACTTC
TRBD2,15,TRBV19,TRBJ2-1,many,CASSIGAGVGNEQFF,TGTGCCAGTAGTATAGGAGCGGGAGTGGGCAATGAGCAGTTCTTC
NA,11,TRBV20-1,TRBJ2-2,many,CSASMAGELFF,TGCAGTGCTAGTATGGCCGGGGAGCTGTTTTTT
NA,12,TRBV12-3/TRBV12-4,TRBJ1-1,NA,CASTKLNTEAFF,TGTGCCAGCACCAAACTGAACACTGAAGCTTTCTTT